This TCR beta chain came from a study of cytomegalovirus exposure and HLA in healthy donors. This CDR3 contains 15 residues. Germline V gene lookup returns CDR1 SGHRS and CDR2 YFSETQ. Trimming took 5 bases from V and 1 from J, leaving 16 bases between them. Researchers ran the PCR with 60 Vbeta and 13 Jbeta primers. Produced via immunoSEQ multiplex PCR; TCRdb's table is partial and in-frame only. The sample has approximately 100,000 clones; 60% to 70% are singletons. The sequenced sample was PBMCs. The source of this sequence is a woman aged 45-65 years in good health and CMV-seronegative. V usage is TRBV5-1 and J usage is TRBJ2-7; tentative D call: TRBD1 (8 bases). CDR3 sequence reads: CASRETGEGSYEQYF. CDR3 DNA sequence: TGCGCCAGCAGGGAGACAGGGGAGGGGTCCTACGAGCAGTACTTC. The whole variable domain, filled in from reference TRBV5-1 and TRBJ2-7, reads KAGVTQTPRYLIKTRGQQVTLSCSPISGHRSVSWYQQTPGQGLQFLFEYFSETQRNKGNFPGRFSGRQFSNSRSEMNVSTLELGDSALYLCASRETGEGSYEQYFGPGTRLTVT.